This T cell receptor (beta chain) was recorded in a study of CD8+ T cells in alopecia areata. With V trimmed by 5 bases and J by 0 bases, 4 bases remained unmatched. CDR1 and CDR2 (germline): SGHAT, FQNNGV. The CDR3 is made up of 16 amino acids. Extracted RNA was reverse transcribed into cDNA, the sequencing template. The method was immunoSEQ multiplex PCR; TCRdb's version includes in-frame clones alone and lacks a portion of them. The table records about 180,000 clones, around 50% of them present only once. This clone was observed a handful of times. Sequencing was performed on CD4+ T cells sorted from blood, taken at week 0. V gene TRBV11-2 combines with J gene TRBJ2-3; 11 bases match TRBD2. The source of this sequence is a human donor with alopecia areata. This chain's CDR3 is CASSPRLAGSTDTQYF. The CDR3 nucleotides read TGTGCCAGCAGCCCCAGACTAGCGGGGAGCACAGATACGCAGTATTTT.